This T cell receptor (beta chain) was recovered during a study of response to subunit inactivated influenza vaccine. This clonotype has a handful of counts. TCRdb passed the RT-PCR reads through MiXCR, listing each CDR3 protein once. The repertoire holds hundreds of thousands of distinct CDR3 sequences, with roughly 15% as singletons. The V gene's germline CDR1 is MDHEN and CDR2 SYDVKM. The V gene end was trimmed by 8 bases and the J gene end by 1 base; junction bases not matched to a gene: 13. CDR3 length: 17 amino acids. This clonotype was sampled from a man aged 45-60 years who received an inactivated influenza vaccine. V usage is TRBV28 and J usage is TRBJ2-7, with TRBD2 matching over 11 bases. Sequenced here: PBMCs from blood, sampled 14 days before vaccination. The CDR3 DNA reads as TGTGCCAGCTTGGGCCTAGCGGGAGGATCTAGGTCCTACGAGCAGTACTTC. It translates to CASLGLAGGSRSYEQYF.